This entry is about one T cell receptor beta chain. Germline CDR1 reads SNHLY; CDR2 reads FYNNEI. The CDR3 has 13 residues. V dropped 6 bases and J dropped 13 bases, with 18 bases sitting between them. The sample comes from a study of cytomegalovirus exposure and HLA in healthy donors. Primers: 60 Vbeta forward and 13 Jbeta reverse. Sequencing used immunoSEQ multiplex PCR; TCRdb keeps in-frame clones, though not all of them. Here the sample spans about 37,000 clones, approximately 80% being singletons. Sequenced input: PBMCs. The chain has TRBV2 and TRBJ1-4; D is possibly TRBD1 (5 bases). The origin of this receptor is a woman between 40 and 50 years old in good health and CMV-seronegative. In DNA, the CDR3 is TGTGCCAGCAGGGGGACTTTCCGCGTCGGACTGTTTTTT. This translates into CASRGTFRVGLFF.